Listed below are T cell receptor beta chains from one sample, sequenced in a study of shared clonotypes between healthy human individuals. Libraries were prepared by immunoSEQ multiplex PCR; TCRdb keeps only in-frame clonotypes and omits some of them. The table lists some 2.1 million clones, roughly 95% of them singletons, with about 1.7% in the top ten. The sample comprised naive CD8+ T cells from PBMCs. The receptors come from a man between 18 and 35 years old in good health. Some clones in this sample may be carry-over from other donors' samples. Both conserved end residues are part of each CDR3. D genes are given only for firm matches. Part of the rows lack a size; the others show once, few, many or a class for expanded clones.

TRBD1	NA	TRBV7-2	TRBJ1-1	CASSLVTGTGSEAFF	TGTGCCAGCAGCTTAGTGACAGGGACAGGGTCTGAAGCTTTCTTT
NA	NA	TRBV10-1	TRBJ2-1	CASSESRLVGLGEQFF	TGCGCCAGCAGTGAGTCGAGACTAGTAGGGTTAGGTGAGCAGTTCTTC
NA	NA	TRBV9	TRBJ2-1	CASSVAPTRSYNEQFF	TGTGCCAGCAGCGTAGCCCCAACCCGCTCCTACAATGAGCAGTTCTTC
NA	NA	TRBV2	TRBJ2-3	CASSEWLPQAAVTQYF	TGTGCCAGCAGTGAATGGCTCCCCCAGGCCGCGGTTACGCAGTATTTT
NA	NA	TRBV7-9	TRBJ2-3	CASSVGHLDTQYF	TGTGCCAGCAGCGTCGGACATCTGGATACGCAGTATTTT
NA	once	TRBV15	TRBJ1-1	CATSPFGNTEAFF	TGTGCCACCAGTCCTTTCGGGAACACTGAAGCTTTCTTT
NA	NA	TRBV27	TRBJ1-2	CASSLSWGGLKDGYTF	TGTGCCAGCAGTTTATCCTGGGGGGGGTTGAAGGATGGCTACACCTTC
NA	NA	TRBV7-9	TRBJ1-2	CASSPGLYGYTF	TGTGCCAGCAGCCCAGGATTATATGGCTACACCTTC
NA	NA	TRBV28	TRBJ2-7	CASRLQGLYEQYF	TGTGCCAGCAGGTTACAGGGACTCTACGAGCAGTACTTC
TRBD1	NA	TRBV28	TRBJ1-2	CASTPVGRQGGGYGYTF	TGTGCCAGCACCCCCGTCGGACGACAGGGGGGAGGCTATGGCTACACCTTC
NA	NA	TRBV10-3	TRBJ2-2	CAISDQENTGELFF	TGTGCCATCAGTGACCAGGAGAACACCGGGGAGCTGTTTTTT
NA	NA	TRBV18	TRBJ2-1	CASSPVGGGYRLDNEQFF	TGTGCCAGCTCCCCCGTTGGCGGGGGCTATCGGTTGGACAATGAGCAGTTCTTC
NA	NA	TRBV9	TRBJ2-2	CAGGRTPELFF	TGTGCCGGGGGGAGGACCCCCGAGCTGTTTTTT
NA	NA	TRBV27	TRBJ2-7	CASREIPGYEQYF	TGTGCCAGCAGAGAGATCCCGGGGTACGAGCAGTACTTC
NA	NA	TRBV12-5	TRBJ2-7	CASGLVVAHPSYEQYF	TGTGCTAGTGGTTTGGTGGTGGCTCACCCCTCCTACGAGCAGTACTTC
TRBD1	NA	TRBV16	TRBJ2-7	CASSSDREKDYEQYF	TGTGCCAGCAGCTCGGACAGGGAAAAGGACTACGAGCAGTACTTC
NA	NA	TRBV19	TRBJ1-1	CASSIAYREAFF	TGTGCCAGTAGTATAGCGTACAGGGAAGCTTTCTTT
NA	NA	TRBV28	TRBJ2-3	CASSLGHPESRTDTQYF	TGTGCCAGCAGTCTGGGACACCCGGAGAGTCGCACAGATACGCAGTATTTT
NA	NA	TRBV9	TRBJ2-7	CASSVWGGPSYEQYF	TGTGCCAGCAGCGTATGGGGAGGACCCTCCTACGAGCAGTACTTC
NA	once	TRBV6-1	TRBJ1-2	CASSEEALSYRGGYTF	TGTGCCAGCAGTGAAGAAGCCTTGAGCTACCGCGGTGGCTACACCTTC
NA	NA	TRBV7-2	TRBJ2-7	CASTPGRASSYEQYF	TGTGCCAGCACCCCAGGGCGGGCTTCCTCCTACGAGCAGTACTTC
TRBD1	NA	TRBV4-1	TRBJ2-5	CASTPMLTGSYEQYF	TGCGCCAGCACCCCGATGCTGACAGGGAGTTATGAGCAGTACTTC
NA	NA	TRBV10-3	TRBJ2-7	CAISGGFSYEQYF	TGTGCCATCAGCGGTGGGTTCTCCTACGAGCAGTACTTC
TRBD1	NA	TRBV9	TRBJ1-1	CASNSGGILNTEAFF	TGTGCCAGTAACTCAGGGGGCATCTTGAACACTGAAGCTTTCTTT
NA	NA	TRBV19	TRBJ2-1	CASSSLSGVPYNEQFF	TGTGCCAGTAGTTCCCTTTCAGGGGTCCCCTACAATGAGCAGTTCTTC
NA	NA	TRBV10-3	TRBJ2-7	CAIRDRDGSYEQYF	TGTGCCATCAGGGACCGGGACGGATCCTACGAGCAGTACTTC
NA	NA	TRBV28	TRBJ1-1	CASRWQRNTEAFF	TGTGCCAGCAGATGGCAGCGGAACACTGAAGCTTTCTTT
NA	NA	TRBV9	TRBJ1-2	CASSVGQTGDYGYTF	TGTGCCAGCAGCGTAGGTCAAACAGGCGACTATGGCTACACCTTC
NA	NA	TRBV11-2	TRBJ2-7	CASSAVGERSYEQYF	TGTGCCAGCAGTGCTGTAGGGGAGCGGTCCTACGAGCAGTACTTC
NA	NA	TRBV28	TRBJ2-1	CATLIKLFGNEQFF	TGTGCCACTCTAATCAAACTGTTTGGCAATGAGCAGTTCTTC
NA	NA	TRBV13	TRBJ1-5	CASSWGPIQPQHF	TGTGCCAGCAGCTGGGGACCTATTCAGCCCCAGCATTTT
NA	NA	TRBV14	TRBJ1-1	CASSLIRDIKGAFF	TGTGCCAGCAGCCTTATCCGGGACATTAAAGGAGCTTTCTTT
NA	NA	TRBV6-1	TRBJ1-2	CASSEVGQPYGYTF	TGTGCCAGCAGTGAAGTGGGACAACCCTATGGCTACACCTTC
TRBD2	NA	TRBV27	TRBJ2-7	CASRSTLGEGFSYEQYF	TGTGCCAGCAGATCAACTTTGGGGGAGGGATTTTCCTACGAGCAGTACTTC
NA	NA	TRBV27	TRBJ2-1	CASSLVLGNEQFF	TGTGCCAGCAGTTTAGTCTTAGGGAATGAGCAGTTCTTC
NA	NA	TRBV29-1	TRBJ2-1	CSGAGYAGEQFF	TGCAGCGGGGCAGGGTATGCAGGTGAGCAGTTCTTC
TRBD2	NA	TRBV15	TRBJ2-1	CATSRALAGLNEQFF	TGTGCCACCAGCAGAGCACTAGCGGGGCTCAATGAGCAGTTCTTC
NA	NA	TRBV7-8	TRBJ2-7	CASRGRVGAYEQYF	TGTGCCAGTAGGGGCCGGGTGGGGGCCTACGAGCAGTACTTC
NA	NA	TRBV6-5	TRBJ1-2	CASSYRDSRTVDGYTF	TGTGCCAGCAGTTACCGAGACAGCCGTACAGTCGATGGCTACACCTTC
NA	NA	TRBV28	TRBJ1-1	CASRKPGREMNTEAFF	TGTGCCAGCCGAAAGCCAGGAAGGGAAATGAACACTGAAGCTTTCTTT
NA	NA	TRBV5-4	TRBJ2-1	CASSSPNRDEGGEQFF	TGTGCCAGCAGTTCCCCAAATAGGGACGAGGGGGGGGAGCAGTTCTTC
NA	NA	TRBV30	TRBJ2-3	CAWRSVGRDTQYF	TGTGCCTGGAGATCCGTCGGCCGGGATACGCAGTATTTT
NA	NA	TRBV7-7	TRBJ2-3	CASSRDGFSTDTQYF	TGTGCCAGCAGCAGGGACGGCTTTTCCACAGATACGCAGTATTTT
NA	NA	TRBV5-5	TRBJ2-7	CASSLGLLEQYF	TGTGCCAGCAGCTTGGGTCTCCTCGAGCAGTACTTC